The present T cell receptor beta chain was sequenced within a study of T cell responses to AZD1222 COVID-19 vaccine. On the study more broadly: Both about-4-week and about-12-week second-dose recipients were combined. Findings and limits, study-wide: Dominant at 160-218 and 743-854, vaccine-associated CD4 TCRs also spanned spike. Seropositivity was recorded at baseline in only 6 or 7 AZD1222 recipients.

The CDR3 spans 14 residues. CDR1 and CDR2 from the germline V gene are SGHRS and YFSETQ. V lost 7 bases and J lost 4; bases outside the gene matches: 4. A remark on this clone: Its antigen is not known.

Method: immunoSEQ multiplex PCR; TCRdb's copy keeps in-frame clones and lacks some. The repertoire holds more than 150,000 clones, 90% seen once, with 1.8% in the top ten. This chain connects TRBV5-1 to TRBJ2-1, with 11 bases lining up with TRBD1. The material sequenced was peripheral blood, taken on day 0 of AZD1222 vaccination. The TCR sequence derives from an adult in good health. CDR3 sequence (DNA): TGCGCCAGCGGACAGGGGGCGGGGTACAATGAGCAGTTCTTC. Translating it yields CASGQGAGYNEQFF.